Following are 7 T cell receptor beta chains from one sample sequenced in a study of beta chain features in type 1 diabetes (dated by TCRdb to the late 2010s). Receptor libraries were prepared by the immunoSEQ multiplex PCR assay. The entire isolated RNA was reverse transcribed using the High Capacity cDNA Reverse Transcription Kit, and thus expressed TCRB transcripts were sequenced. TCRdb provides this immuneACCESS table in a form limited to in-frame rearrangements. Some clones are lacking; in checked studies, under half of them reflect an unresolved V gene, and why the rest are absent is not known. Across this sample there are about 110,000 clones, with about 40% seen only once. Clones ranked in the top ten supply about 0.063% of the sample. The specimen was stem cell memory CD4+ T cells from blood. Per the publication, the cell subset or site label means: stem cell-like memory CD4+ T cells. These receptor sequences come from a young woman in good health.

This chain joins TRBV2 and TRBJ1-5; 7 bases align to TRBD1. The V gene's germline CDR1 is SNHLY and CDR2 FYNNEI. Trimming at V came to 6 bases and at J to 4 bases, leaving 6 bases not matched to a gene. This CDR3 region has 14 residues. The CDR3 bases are TGTGCCAGCAGCCCGACAGGGAGGAATCAGCCCCAGCATTTT. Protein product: CASSPTGRNQPQHF.

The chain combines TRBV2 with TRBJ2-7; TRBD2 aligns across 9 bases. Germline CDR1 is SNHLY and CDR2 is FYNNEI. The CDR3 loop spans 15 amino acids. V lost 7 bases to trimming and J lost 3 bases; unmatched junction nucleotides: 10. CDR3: CASTSPLAGHYEQYF. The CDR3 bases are TGTGCCAGCACGAGCCCACTAGCGGGCCACTACGAGCAGTACTTC.

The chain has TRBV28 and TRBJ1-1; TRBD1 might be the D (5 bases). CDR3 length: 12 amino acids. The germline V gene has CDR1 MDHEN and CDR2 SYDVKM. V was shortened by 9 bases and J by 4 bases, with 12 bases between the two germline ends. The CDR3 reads CASTGGVTEAFF. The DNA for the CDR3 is TGTGCCAGTACCGGAGGGGTCACTGAAGCTTTCTTT.

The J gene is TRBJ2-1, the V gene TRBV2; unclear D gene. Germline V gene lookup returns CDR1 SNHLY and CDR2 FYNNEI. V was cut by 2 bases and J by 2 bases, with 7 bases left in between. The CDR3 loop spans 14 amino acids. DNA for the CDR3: TGTGCCAGCAGTGAAAGCCTAACCTACAATGAGCAGTTCTTC. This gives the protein CASSESLTYNEQFF.

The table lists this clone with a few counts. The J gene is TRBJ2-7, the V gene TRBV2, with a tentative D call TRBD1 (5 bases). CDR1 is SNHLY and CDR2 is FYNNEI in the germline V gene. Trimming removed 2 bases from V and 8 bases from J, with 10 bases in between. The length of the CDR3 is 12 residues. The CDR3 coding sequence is TGTGCCAGCAGTGAAATGGCAGGGAAGCAGTACTTC. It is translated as CASSEMAGKQYF.

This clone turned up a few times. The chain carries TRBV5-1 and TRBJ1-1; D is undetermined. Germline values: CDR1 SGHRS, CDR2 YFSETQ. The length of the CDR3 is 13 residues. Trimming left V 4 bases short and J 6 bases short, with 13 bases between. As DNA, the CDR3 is TGCGCCAGCAGCGGCCGGGTTGAGGCTGAAGCTTTCTTT. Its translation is CASSGRVEAEAFF.

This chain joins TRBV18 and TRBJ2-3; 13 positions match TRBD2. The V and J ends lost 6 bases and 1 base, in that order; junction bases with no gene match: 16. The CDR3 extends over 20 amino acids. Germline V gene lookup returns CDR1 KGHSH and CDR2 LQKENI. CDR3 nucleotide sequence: TGTGCCAGCTCCCTCAGACTAGCGGGAGGAGGTCTCTCTGGCACAGATACGCAGTATTTT. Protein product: CASSLRLAGGGLSGTDTQYF. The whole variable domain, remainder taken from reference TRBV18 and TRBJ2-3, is NAGVMQNPRHLVRRRGQEARLRCSPMKGHSHVYWYRQLPEEGLKFMVYLQKENIIDESGMPKERFSAEFPKEGPSILRIQQVVRGDSAAYFCASSLRLAGGGLSGTDTQYFGPGTRLTVL.